This T cell receptor (beta chain) was observed in a study of beta chain features in type 1 diabetes. Study summary: Across the samples, roughly 98,000,000 sorted cells were examined in total. Study results and limitations: Moderately but significantly shorter TCRB CDR3s were found in Type 1 diabetes patients in all four CD4+ subsets.

There was one heparinised blood draw per donor, averaging about 116 mL. In regard to this clone: Its antigen is not identified.

All of the isolated RNA was reverse transcribed, so expressed TCRB transcripts were sequenced. Libraries were prepared by immunoSEQ multiplex PCR; TCRdb keeps only in-frame clonotypes and omits some of them. The repertoire holds hundreds of thousands of clones, more than 12% seen once, with 0.04% in the top ten. Germline V gene data show CDR1 as SGHVS and CDR2 as FQNEAQ. This CDR3 is 15 amino acids long. V trimming: 4 bases; J trimming: 3 bases; junction bases outside the gene matches: 8. This chain uses TRBV7-8 with TRBJ2-7; 8 nucleotides agree with TRBD1. This clonotype was sampled from a man aged 18-30 years with type 1 diabetes. Specimen: naive CD4+ T cells from blood. The CDR3 DNA reads as TGTGCCAGCAGCTCGACCGGACAGGGAGGCTACGAGCAGTACTTC. Translation: CASSSTGQGGYEQYF.